A single sample gave rise to the 7 T cell receptor beta chains below, sequenced in a study of CD4 T cells in relation to SARS-CoV-2 and coronaviruses. For these receptors, no antigen is known. Repertoires were generated with immunoSEQ multiplex PCR, while TCRdb's copy carries only in-frame clones and drops some. Of 35,000 to 40,000 clones listed, roughly 73% were seen once; the top ten hold about a fifth. The source material was memory CD4+ T cells from PBMCs, cultured in vitro. These receptors all stem from an adult with COVID-19.

The V gene is TRBV13, the J gene TRBJ2-2, with D possibly matching TRBD2 (5 bases). The V gene's germline CDR1 is PRHDT and CDR2 FYEKMQ (reference sequence). Trimming took off 1 base at V and 7 bases at J, with 10 bases between the two ends. CDR3 length: 14 residues. The CDR3 bases are TGTGCCAGCAGCTTAGTAGGCGGGCTCGGGGAGCTGTTTTTT. It specifies CASSLVGGLGELFF.

This clone appeared once. The chain links TRBV23-1 to TRBJ2-5; 7 bases line up with TRBD2. TRBV23-1 is noted as an ORF with a role that remains uncertain. The V gene end was trimmed by 0 bases and the J gene end by 2 bases; junction bases not matched to a gene: 6. The CDR3 loop spans 16 amino acids. This CDR3 reads CASSQSRLAEQETQYF. As DNA, the CDR3 is TGCGCCAGCAGTCAATCTCGTCTAGCGGAACAAGAGACCCAGTACTTC.

The chain links TRBV7-3 to TRBJ2-1; D might be TRBD2 (6 bases). The length of the CDR3 is 12 residues. Germline lookup yields CDR1 SGHTA and CDR2 FQGTGA. V was cut by 5 bases and J by 12 bases, with 14 bases left in between. CDR3 DNA sequence: TGTGCCAGCAGCCCCGGGAGTCAACGGCAGTTCTTC. Its protein is CASSPGSQRQFF.

The J gene is TRBJ2-7, the V gene TRBV28; D is possibly TRBD2 (5 bases). Deletions cut 7 bases from V and 3 bases from J, with 16 bases between. CDR1 is MDHEN, CDR2 SYDVKM, per germline. This CDR3 is built from 14 residues. DNA of the CDR3: TGTGCCAGCACCCCCTCGGGCGGAGGCTACGAGCAGTACTTC. Amino acids: CASTPSGGGYEQYF.

The rearrangement joins TRBV27 to TRBJ2-7, with 13 bases lining up with TRBD2. The germline CDR1 and CDR2 sequences are MNHEY and SMNVEV (reference sequence). The CDR3 runs 14 residues. Trimming cost V 9 bases and J 3 bases; bases outside gene matches: 5. CDR3 sequence (DNA): TGTGCCAGTCAGGGACTAGCGGGGAGCTACGAGCAGTACTTC. Encoded protein: CASQGLAGSYEQYF.

V gene TRBV28 combines with J gene TRBJ1-1; unclear D gene. Between the trimmed V and J ends, which lost 5 bases and 1 base, there was a span of 8 bases. The CDR3 is 13 amino acids. Per germline, CDR1 MDHEN and CDR2 SYDVKM. The CDR3 bases are TGTGCCAGCAGTAGGACGGCGAACACTGAAGCTTTCTTT. Residues: CASSRTANTEAFF.

The rearrangement links TRBV9 to TRBJ1-2; D is unclear. The V gene lost 4 bases and the J gene lost 0 bases, with 13 bases spanning the gap. This CDR3 is 15 amino acids long. The germline V gene encodes CDR1 SGDLS and CDR2 YYNGEE. As DNA, the CDR3 is TGTGCCAGCAGCCCAACGCTGCAAGCTAACTATGGCTACACCTTC. Its translation: CASSPTLQANYGYTF.